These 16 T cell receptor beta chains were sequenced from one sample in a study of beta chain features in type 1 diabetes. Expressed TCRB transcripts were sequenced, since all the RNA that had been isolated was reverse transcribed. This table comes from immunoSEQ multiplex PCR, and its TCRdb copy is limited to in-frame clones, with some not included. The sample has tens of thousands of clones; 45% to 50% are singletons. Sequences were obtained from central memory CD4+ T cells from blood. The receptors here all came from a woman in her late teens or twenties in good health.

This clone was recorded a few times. The CDR3 sequence is CASSFQAGGREQFF. As DNA, the CDR3 is TGTGCCAGCAGCTTTCAAGCGGGAGGACGGGAGCAGTTCTTC. The chain recombines TRBV7-6 with TRBJ2-1, with 9 bases identical to TRBD2. From germline, CDR1 is SGHVS and CDR2 FNYEAQ. This CDR3 is 14 amino acids long. Germline trimming cut 3 bases from V and 10 bases from J; bases unmatched to any gene: 7.

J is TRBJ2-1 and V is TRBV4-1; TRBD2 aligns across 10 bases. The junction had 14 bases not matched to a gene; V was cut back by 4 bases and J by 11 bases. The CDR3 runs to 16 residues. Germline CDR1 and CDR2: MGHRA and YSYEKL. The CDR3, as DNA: TGCGCCAGCAGCCCACAGGCGGCTAGCGGGAGTTTCAAGCAGTTCTTC. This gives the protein CASSPQAASGSFKQFF.

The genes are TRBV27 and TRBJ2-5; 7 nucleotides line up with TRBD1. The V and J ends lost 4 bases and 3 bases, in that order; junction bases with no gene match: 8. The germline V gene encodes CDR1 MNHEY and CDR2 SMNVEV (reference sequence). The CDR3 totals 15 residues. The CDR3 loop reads CASSSWDSLKETQYF. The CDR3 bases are TGTGCCAGCAGTTCCTGGGACAGCCTTAAAGAGACCCAGTACTTC.

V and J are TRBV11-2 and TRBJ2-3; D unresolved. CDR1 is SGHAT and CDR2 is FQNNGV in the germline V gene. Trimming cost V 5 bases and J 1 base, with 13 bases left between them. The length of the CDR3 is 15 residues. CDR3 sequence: CASSMTPIRTDTQYF. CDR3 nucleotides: TGTGCCAGCAGCATGACACCCATCCGCACAGATACGCAGTATTTT.

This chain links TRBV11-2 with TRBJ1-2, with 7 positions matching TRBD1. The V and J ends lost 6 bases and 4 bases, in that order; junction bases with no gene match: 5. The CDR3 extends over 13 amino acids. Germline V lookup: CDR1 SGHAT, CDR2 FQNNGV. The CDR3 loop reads CASRQGQFYGYTF. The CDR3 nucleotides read TGTGCCAGCAGGCAGGGACAGTTCTATGGCTACACCTTC.

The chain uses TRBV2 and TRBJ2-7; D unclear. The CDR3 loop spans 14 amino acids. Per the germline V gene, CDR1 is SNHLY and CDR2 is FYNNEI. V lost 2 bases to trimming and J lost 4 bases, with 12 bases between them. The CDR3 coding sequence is TGTGCCAGCAGTGAATTGGCCGATCCTTACGAGCAGTACTTC. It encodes CASSELADPYEQYF.

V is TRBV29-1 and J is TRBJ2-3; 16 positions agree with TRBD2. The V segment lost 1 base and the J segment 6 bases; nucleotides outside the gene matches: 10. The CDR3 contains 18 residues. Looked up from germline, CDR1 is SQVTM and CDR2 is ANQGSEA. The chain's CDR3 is CSVEALGTSGGAGDTQYF. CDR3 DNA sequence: TGCAGCGTTGAAGCCTTAGGGACTAGCGGGGGGGCAGGTGATACGCAGTATTTT.

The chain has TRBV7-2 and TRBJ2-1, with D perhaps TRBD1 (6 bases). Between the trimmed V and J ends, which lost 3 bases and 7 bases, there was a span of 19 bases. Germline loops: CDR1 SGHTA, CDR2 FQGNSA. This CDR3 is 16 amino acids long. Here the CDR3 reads CASSFYSTGPANEQFF. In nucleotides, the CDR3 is TGTGCCAGCAGCTTTTATTCAACAGGGCCGGCGAATGAGCAGTTCTTC.

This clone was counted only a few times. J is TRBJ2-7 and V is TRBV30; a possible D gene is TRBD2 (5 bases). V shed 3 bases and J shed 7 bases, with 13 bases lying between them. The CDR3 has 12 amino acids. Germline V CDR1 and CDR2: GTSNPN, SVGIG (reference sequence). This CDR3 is CAWSPRRGEQYF. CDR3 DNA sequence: TGTGCCTGGAGCCCAAGGAGAGGGGAGCAGTACTTC.

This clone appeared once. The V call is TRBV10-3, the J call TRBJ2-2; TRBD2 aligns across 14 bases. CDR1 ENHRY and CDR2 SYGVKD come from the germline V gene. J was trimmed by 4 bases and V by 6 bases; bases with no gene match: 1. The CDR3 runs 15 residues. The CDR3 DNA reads TGTGCCATCAGGACTAGCGGGGGGGCCACCGGGGAGCTGTTTTTT. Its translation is CAIRTSGGATGELFF.

The DNA of the CDR3 is TGCAGTGCTAGAGTCCGGGAAACGGCTTTCTTT. Amino acid sequence: CSARVRETAFF. The chain recombines TRBV20-1 with TRBJ1-1; D is undetermined. This CDR3 is built from 11 residues. Germline-derived CDR1 and CDR2 are DFQATT and SNEGSKA (reference sequence). V lost 1 base, J lost 11 bases, and 11 bases lay in between.

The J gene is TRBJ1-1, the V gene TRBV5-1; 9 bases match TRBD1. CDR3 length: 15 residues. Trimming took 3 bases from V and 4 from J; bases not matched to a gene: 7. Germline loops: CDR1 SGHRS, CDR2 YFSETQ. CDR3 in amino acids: CASSYSGTGLTEAFF. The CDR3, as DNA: TGCGCCAGCAGCTACTCCGGGACAGGGCTCACTGAAGCTTTCTTT.

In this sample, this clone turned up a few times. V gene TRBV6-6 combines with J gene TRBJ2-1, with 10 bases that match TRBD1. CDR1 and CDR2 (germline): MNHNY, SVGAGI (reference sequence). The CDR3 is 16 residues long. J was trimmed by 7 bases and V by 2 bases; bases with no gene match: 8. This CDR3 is CASSYPDRGPHNEQFF. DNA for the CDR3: TGTGCCAGCAGTTACCCCGACAGGGGGCCTCATAATGAGCAGTTCTTC.

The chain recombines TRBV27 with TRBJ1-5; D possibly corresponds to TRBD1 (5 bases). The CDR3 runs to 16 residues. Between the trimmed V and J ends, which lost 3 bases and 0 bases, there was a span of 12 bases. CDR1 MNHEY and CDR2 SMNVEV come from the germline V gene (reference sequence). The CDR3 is CASSFRADSSNQPQHF. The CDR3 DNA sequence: TGTGCCAGCAGTTTCAGGGCCGACAGTAGCAATCAGCCCCAGCATTTT.

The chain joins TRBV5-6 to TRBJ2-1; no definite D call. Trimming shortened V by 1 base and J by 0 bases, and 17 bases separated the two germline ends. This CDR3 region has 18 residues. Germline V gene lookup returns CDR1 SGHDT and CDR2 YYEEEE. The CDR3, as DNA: TGTGCCAGCAGCTTGCCACTACTGGCGGATAGCTCCTACAATGAGCAGTTCTTC. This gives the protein CASSLPLLADSSYNEQFF.

CDR3 bases: TGTGCCAGTAGTCCGACAGGGCTACAGTCGTATGGCTACACCTTC. Its translation is CASSPTGLQSYGYTF. The chain links TRBV19 to TRBJ1-2, with TRBD1 matching 7 bases. Germline trimming cut 5 bases from V and 5 bases from J; bases unmatched to any gene: 11. The CDR3 has 15 residues. The germline V gene encodes CDR1 LNHDA and CDR2 SQIVND (reference sequence).